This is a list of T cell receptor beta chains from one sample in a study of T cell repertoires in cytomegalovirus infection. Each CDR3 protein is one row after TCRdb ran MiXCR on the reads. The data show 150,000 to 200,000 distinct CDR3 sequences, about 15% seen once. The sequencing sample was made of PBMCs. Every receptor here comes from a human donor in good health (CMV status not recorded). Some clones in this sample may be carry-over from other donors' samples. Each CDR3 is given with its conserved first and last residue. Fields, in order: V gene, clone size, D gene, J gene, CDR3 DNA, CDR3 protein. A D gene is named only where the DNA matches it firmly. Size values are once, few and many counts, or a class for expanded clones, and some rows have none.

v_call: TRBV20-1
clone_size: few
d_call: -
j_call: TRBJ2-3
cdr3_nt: TGCAGTTTCCGTAGCGGAGAGGGCACAGATACGCAGTATTTT
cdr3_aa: CSFRSGEGTDTQYF

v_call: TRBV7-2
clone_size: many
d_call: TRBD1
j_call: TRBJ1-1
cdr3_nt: TGTGCCAGCAGCTTACGACAGGGGCATATGTCTTTCTTT
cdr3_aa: CASSLRQGHMSFF

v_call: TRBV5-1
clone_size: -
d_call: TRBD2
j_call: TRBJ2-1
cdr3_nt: TGCGCCAGCAGCTTAACTAGCGGGAGTGATCTAAATGAGCAGTTCTTC
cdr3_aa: CASSLTSGSDLNEQFF

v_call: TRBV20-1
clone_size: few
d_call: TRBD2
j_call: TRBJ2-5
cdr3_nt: TGCAGTGCTAAGGGACTAGCGGGGAGTGAGACCCAGTACTTC
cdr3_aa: CSAKGLAGSETQYF

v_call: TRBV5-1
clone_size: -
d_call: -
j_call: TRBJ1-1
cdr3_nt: TGCGCCAGCAGGTATGAAGGTGAAGCTTTCTTT
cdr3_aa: CASRYEGEAFF

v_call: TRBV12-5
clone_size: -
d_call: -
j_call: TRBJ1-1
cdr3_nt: TGTGCTAGTGGTTTTGGCCTGAACACTGAAGCTTTCTTT
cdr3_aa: CASGFGLNTEAFF

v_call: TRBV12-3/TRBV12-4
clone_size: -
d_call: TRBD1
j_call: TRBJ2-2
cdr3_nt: TGTGCCAGCAGCCTAGGGTTGGGACAGGGGGCCGGGGAGCTGTTTTTT
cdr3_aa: CASSLGLGQGAGELFF

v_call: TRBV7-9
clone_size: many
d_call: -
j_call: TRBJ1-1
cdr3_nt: TGTGCCAGCAGCTTAGGTGGACTATCAGGAAGAAGAAACAGTGAAGCTTTCTTT
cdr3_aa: CASSLGGLSGRRNSEAFF

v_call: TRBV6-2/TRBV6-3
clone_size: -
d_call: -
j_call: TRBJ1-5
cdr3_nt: TGTGCCAGCAGTTACAGAAGGGGCCATGAGTCGGGCAATCAGCCCCAGCATTTT
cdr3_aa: CASSYRRGHESGNQPQHF

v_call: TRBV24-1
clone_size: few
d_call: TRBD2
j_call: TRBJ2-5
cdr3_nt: TGTGCCACCAGTGATTTGAGGCGGGAGGGCCATGAGACCCAGTACTTC
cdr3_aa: CATSDLRREGHETQYF

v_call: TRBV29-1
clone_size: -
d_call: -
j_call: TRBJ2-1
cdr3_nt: TGCAGCGCTTGTAAACGGGAAGGAGTCAATGAGCAGTTCTTC
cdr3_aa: CSACKREGVNEQFF

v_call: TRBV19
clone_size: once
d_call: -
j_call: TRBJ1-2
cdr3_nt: TGTGCCAGTAGTATAGATCGGGGGGAAGGCTATGGCTACACCTTC
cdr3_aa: CASSIDRGEGYGYTF

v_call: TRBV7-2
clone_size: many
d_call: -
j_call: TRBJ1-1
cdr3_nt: TGTGCCAGCAGCCTAAGCAGAAGCACTGAAGCTTTCTTT
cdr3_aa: CASSLSRSTEAFF

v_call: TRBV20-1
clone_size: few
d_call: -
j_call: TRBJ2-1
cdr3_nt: TGCAGTGCTAGAGATTCGGCGACCTCACCCAATGAGCAGTTCTTC
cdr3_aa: CSARDSATSPNEQFF

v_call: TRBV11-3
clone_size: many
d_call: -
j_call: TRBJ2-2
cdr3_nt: TGTGCCAGCAGTTTGGCCGGGGAGCTGTTTTTT
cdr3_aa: CASSLAGELFF

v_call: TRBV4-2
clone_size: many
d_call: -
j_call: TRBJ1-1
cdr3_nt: TGTGCCAGCAGCCAAGATCTAAGGACTGAAGCTTTCTTT
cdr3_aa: CASSQDLRTEAFF

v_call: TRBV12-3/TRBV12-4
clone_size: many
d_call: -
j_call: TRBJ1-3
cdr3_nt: TGTGCCAGCAGCCTAGGGAATTCTGGAAACACCATATATTTT
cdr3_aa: CASSLGNSGNTIYF

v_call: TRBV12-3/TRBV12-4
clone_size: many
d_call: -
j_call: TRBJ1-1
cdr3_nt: TGTGCCAGCAGTTTAACGCCGGGGGGGAGCACTGAAGCTTTCTTT
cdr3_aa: CASSLTPGGSTEAFF

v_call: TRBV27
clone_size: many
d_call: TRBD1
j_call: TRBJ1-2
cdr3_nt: TGTGCCAGCAGTCTCTCCTCTCCGGGACAGGATCCGGGTCTCCGGGGCTACACCTTC
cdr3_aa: CASSLSSPGQDPGLRGYTF

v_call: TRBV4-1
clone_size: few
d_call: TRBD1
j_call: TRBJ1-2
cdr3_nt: TGCGCCAGCAGCTTCGACAGGGTGAGTGGCTACACCTTC
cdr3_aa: CASSFDRVSGYTF

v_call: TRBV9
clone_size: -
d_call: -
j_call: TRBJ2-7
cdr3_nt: TGTGCCAGCACGCCAGGGGGGGATAAGGGGGAGCAGTACTTC
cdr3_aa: CASTPGGDKGEQYF

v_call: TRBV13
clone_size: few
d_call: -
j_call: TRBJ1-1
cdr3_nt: TGTGCCAGCAGCTATAGGGGGATCACTGAAGCTTTCTTT
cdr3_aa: CASSYRGITEAFF

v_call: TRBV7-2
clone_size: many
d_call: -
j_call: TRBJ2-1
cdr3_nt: TGTGCCAGCAGCTTAGAGGTCCTTTACAATGAGCAGTTCTTC
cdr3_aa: CASSLEVLYNEQFF

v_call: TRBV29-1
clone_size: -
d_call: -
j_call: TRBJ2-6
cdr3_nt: TGCAGCGTTGACTTGGCCAACGTCCTGACTTTC
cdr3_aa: CSVDLANVLTF

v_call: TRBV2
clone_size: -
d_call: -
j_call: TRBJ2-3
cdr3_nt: TGTGCCAGCAGTGACGCGGGGGCCGGCACAGATACGCAGTATTTT
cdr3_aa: CASSDAGAGTDTQYF

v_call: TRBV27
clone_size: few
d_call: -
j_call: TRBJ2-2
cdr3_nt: TGTGCCAGCAGTATTCAAACCGGGGAGCTGTTTTTT
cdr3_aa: CASSIQTGELFF

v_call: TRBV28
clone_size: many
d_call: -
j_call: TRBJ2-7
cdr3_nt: TGTGCCAGCAGTTTCGGGACATACGAGCAGTACTTC
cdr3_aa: CASSFGTYEQYF

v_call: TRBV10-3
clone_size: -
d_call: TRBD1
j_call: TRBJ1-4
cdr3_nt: TGTGCCATCGGCGGGGACAGGTTTGCAACTAATGAAAAACTGTTTTTT
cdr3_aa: CAIGGDRFATNEKLFF

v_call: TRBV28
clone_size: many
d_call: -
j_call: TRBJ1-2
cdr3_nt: TGTGCCAGCAGTTTCCCTTCGACAGCCTTTCTTGGCTACACCTTC
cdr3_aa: CASSFPSTAFLGYTF

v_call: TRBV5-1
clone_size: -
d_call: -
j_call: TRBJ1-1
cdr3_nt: TGCGCCAGCACCCAAGACAGCTTTGGCACTGAAGCTTTCTTT
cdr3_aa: CASTQDSFGTEAFF

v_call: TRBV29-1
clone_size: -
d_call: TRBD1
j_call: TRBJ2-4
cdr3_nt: TGCAGCGCTACGGACAGGTCTTTAGCCAAAAACATTCAGTACTTC
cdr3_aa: CSATDRSLAKNIQYF

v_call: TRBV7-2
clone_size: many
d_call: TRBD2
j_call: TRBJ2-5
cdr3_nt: TGTGCCAGCAGCCGCGCGGGAGGAGGGGAGACCCAGTACTTC
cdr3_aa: CASSRAGGGETQYF

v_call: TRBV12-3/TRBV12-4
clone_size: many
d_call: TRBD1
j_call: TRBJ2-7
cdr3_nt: TGTGCCAGCGTCCGAGGGGGAGGACAGGGGGTCTACGAGCAGTACTTC
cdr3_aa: CASVRGGGQGVYEQYF

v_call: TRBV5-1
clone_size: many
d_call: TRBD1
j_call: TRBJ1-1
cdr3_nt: TGCGCCAGCAGCTTGGCCTTTGGGACAGGACCTAACACTGAAGCTTTCTTT
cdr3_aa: CASSLAFGTGPNTEAFF

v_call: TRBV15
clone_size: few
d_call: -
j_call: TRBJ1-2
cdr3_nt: TGTGCCACCAGCATAAAGGGACGGACCTATGGCTACACCTTC
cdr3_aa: CATSIKGRTYGYTF

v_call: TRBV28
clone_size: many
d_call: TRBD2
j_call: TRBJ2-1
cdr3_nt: TGTGCCAGCAGTTTATCTCCGGGACTAGCGAACAATGAGCAGTTCTTC
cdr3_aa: CASSLSPGLANNEQFF

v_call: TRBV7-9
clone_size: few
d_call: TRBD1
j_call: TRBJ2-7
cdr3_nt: TGTGCCAGCAGCCCAGGGGGAAGAGACGAGCAGTACTTC
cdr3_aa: CASSPGGRDEQYF

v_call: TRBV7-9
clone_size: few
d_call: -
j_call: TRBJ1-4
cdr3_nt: TGTGCCAGCATCAAGGATCCAACTAATGAAAAACTGTTTTTT
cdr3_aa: CASIKDPTNEKLFF

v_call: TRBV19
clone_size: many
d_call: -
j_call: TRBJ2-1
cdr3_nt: TGTGCCAGTAGTATAATGCCAGAGACTGAGCAGTTCTTC
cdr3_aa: CASSIMPETEQFF

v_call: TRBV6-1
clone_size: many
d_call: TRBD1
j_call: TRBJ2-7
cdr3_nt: TGTGCCAGCAGTGTCGGGACAGGGGGTTCCTACGAGCAGTACTTC
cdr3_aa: CASSVGTGGSYEQYF

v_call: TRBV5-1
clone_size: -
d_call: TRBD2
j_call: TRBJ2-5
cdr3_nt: TGCGCCAGCAGCTTGGGACTAGCGGGTCAACCGGGGGAGACCCAGTACTTC
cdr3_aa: CASSLGLAGQPGETQYF

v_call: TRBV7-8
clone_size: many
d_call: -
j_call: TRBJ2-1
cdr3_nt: TGTGCCAGCAGCCTAGGACCTATGGAATACAATGAGCAGTTCTTC
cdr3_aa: CASSLGPMEYNEQFF

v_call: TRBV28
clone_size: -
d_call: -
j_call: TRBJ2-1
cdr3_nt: TGTGCCAGCGGCCGGAGGGGGGGGGGAAATGAGCAGTTCTTC
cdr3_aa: CASGRRGGGNEQFF

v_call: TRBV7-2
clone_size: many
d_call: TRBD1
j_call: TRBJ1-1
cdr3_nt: TGTGCCAGCAGCACTACCACAGGGGACACTGAAGCTTTCTTT
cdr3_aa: CASSTTTGDTEAFF

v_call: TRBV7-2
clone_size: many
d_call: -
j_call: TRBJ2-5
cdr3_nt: TGTGCCAGCAGCCGGGCGGATGGGGAGACCCAGTACTTC
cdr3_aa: CASSRADGETQYF

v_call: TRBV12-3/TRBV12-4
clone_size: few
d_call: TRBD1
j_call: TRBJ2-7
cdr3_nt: TGTGCCAGCAGTTTAGGGACAGGGTACCTCAACTACGAGCAGTACTTC
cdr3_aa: CASSLGTGYLNYEQYF